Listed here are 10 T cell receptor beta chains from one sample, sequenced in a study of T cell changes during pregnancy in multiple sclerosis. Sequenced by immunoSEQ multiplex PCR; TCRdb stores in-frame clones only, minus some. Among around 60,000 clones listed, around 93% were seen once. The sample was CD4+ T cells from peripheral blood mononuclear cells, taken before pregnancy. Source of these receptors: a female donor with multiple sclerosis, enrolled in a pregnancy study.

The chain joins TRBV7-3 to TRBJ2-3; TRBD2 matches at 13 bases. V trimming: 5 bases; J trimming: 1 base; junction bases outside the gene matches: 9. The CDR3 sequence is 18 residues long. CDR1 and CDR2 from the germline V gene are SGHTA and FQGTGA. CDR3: CASSLTSGRKGGTDTQYF. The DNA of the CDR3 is TGTGCCAGCAGCCTGACTAGCGGGAGGAAGGGGGGCACAGATACGCAGTATTTT. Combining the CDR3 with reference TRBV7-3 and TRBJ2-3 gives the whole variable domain GAGVSQTPSNKVTEKGKYVELRCDPISGHTALYWYRQSLGQGPEFLIYFQGTGAADDSGLPNDRFFAVRPEGSVSTLKIQRTERGDSAVYLCASSLTSGRKGGTDTQYFGPGTRLTVL.

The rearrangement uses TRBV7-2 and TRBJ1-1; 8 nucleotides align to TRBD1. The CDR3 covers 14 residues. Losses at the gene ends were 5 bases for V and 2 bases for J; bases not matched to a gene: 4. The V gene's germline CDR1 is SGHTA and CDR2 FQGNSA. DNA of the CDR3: TGTGCCAGCAGCCCCGGACAGGGAAACACTGAAGCTTTCTTT. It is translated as CASSPGQGNTEAFF.

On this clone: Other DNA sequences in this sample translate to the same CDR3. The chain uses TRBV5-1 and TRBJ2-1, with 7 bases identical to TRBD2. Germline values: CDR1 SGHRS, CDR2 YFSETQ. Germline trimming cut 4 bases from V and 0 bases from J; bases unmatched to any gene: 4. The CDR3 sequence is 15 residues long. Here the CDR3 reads CASSPSGNSYNEQFF. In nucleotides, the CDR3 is TGCGCCAGCAGCCCTAGCGGTAACTCCTACAATGAGCAGTTCTTC.

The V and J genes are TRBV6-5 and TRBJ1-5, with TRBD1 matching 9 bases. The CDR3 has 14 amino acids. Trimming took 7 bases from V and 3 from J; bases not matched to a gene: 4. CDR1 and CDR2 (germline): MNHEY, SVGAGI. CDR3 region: CASKGTGSNQPQHF. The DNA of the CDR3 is TGTGCCAGCAAAGGGACAGGGTCCAATCAGCCCCAGCATTTT.

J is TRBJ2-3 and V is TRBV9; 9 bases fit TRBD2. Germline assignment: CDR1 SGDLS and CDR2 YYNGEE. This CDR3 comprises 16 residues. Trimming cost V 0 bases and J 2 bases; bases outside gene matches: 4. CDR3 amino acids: CASSVESGRSTDTQYF. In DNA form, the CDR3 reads TGTGCCAGCAGCGTAGAAAGCGGGAGGTCCACAGATACGCAGTATTTT.

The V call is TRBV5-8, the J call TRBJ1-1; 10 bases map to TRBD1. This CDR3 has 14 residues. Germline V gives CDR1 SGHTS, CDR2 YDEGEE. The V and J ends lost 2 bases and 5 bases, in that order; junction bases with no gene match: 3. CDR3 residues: CASSFDRGRTEAFF. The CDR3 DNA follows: TGTGCCAGCAGCTTCGACAGGGGGCGAACTGAAGCTTTCTTT.

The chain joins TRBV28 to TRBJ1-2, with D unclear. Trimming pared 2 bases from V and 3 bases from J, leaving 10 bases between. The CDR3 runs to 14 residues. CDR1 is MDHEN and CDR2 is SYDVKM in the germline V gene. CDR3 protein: CASSLRGFDYGYTF. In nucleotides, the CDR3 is TGTGCCAGCAGTTTACGAGGATTTGACTATGGCTACACCTTC.

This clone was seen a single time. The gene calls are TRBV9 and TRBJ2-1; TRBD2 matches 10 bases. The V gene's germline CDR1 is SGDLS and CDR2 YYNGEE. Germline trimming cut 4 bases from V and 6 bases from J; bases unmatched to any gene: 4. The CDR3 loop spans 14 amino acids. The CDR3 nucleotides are TGTGCCAGCAGCCCCAGCGGGAGGGTCAATGAGCAGTTCTTC. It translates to CASSPSGRVNEQFF.

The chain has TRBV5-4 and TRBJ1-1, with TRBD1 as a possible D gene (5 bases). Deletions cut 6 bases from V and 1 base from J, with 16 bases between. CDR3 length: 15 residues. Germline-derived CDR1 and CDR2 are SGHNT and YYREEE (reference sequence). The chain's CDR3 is CASTPQIGANTEAFF. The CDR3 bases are TGTGCCAGCACCCCCCAAATAGGGGCGAACACTGAAGCTTTCTTT.

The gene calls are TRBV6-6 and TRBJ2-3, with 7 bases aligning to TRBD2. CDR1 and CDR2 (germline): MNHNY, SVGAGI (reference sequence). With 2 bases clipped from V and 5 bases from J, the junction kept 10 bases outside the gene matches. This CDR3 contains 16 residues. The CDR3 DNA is TGTGCCAGCAGTTACCCTAAAGGACTAGGTGTAGATACGCAGTATTTT. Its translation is CASSYPKGLGVDTQYF.